Shown below are 29 T cell receptor beta chains from a single sample sequenced in a study of cytotoxic CD8 clonotypes in ibrutinib-treated CLL. Profiling relied on immunoSEQ multiplex PCR, and the TCRdb table lists in-frame clones only, not all of them. The profile shows 160,000 or so clones, more than 80% of them singletons. The source material was PBMCs, sampled after 24 months of ibrutinib treatment. The source is a human donor with chronic lymphocytic leukemia.

This clone has only one observation. V and J are TRBV4-2 and TRBJ1-6; 7 bases align to TRBD1. With V trimmed by 4 bases and J by 7 bases, 4 bases remained unmatched. The CDR3 is made up of 14 amino acids. The germline V gene has CDR1 LGHNA and CDR2 YNFKEQ. The CDR3 region has the DNA TGTGCCAGCAGCCTACAGGGGACAAATTCACCCCTCCACTTT. The encoded protein is CASSLQGTNSPLHF.

The J gene is TRBJ2-3, the V gene TRBV5-1; D remains ambiguous. This CDR3 contains 14 residues. Germline CDR1 SGHRS, CDR2 YFSETQ. Trimming removed 0 bases from V and 6 bases from J, with 11 bases in between. CDR3 loop: CASSLEPPHDTQYF. The CDR3 DNA follows: TGCGCCAGCAGCTTGGAGCCCCCTCACGATACGCAGTATTTT.

The genes are TRBV10-3 and TRBJ2-2; D could derive from TRBD1 or TRBD2 (6 bases each). CDR1 and CDR2 from the germline V gene are ENHRY and SYGVKD. The CDR3 has 15 amino acids. The V end was cut by 4 bases, the J end by 7 bases, with 16 bases between. The CDR3, as DNA: TGTGCCATCAGTGGCGTCGGGGGCGCAGACGGGGAGCTGTTTTTT. Residues: CAISGVGGADGELFF.

The chain combines TRBV30 with TRBJ1-2; 7 bases align to TRBD1. The CDR3 totals 14 residues. The ends lost 3 bases at V and 7 bases at J; junction bases unmatched: 11. Germline values: CDR1 GTSNPN, CDR2 SVGIG (reference sequence). CDR3 sequence: CAWRRDSKGLGYTF. As DNA, the CDR3 is TGTGCCTGGAGAAGGGACAGTAAGGGCCTTGGCTACACCTTC.

This clone was seen more than once but under ten times. The J gene is TRBJ1-1, the V gene TRBV12-5, with D hard to call. V dropped 1 base and J dropped 7 bases, with 7 bases sitting between them. The CDR3 has 12 residues. Germline CDR1 reads LGHNT; CDR2 reads FRNRAP. In DNA, the CDR3 is TGTGCTAGTGGTTTGGGGTGGGTTGAAGCTTTCTTT. This translates into CASGLGWVEAFF.

The rearrangement uses TRBV5-4 and TRBJ2-6, with TRBD1 matching over 7 bases. The CDR3 is made up of 16 amino acids. Germline V gene data show CDR1 as SGHNT and CDR2 as YYREEE (reference sequence). The V gene end was trimmed by 0 bases and the J gene end by 2 bases; junction bases not matched to a gene: 2. The CDR3 nucleotides are TGTGCCAGCAGCTTGGAGGGGGCCACTGGGGCCAACGTCCTGACTTTC. Its protein product is CASSLEGATGANVLTF.

The V call is TRBV10-3, the J call TRBJ1-2; D might be TRBD1 (6 bases). The CDR3 totals 12 residues. Germline values: CDR1 ENHRY, CDR2 SYGVKD. V lost 3 bases, J lost 8 bases, and 10 bases lay in between. CDR3 sequence reads: CAISDTGWGYTF. The CDR3 region has the DNA TGTGCCATCAGTGACACAGGGTGGGGCTACACCTTC.

The chain combines TRBV18 with TRBJ1-1; D unclear. The germline V and J ends were trimmed by 5 bases and 3 bases, with 16 bases remaining between them. Germline V lookup: CDR1 KGHSH, CDR2 LQKENI. The CDR3 is 15 residues long. CDR3 protein: CASSKVLAEHTEAFF. The CDR3 bases are TGTGCCAGCTCAAAGGTCTTGGCAGAGCACACTGAAGCTTTCTTT. The full variable domain, rest sourced from reference TRBV18 and TRBJ1-1, is NAGVMQNPRHLVRRRGQEARLRCSPMKGHSHVYWYRQLPEEGLKFMVYLQKENIIDESGMPKERFSAEFPKEGPSILRIQQVVRGDSAAYFCASSKVLAEHTEAFFGQGTRLTVV.

The chain carries TRBV7-9 and TRBJ1-1; no clear D gene. CDR3 length: 13 residues. Germline CDR1 is SEHNR and CDR2 is FQNEAQ (reference sequence). The ends were cut back, 1 base at V and 1 base at J, with 4 bases in the middle. This CDR3 reads CASSLVGNTEAFF. CDR3 DNA sequence: TGTGCCAGCAGCTTAGTTGGGAACACTGAAGCTTTCTTT.

This clone was seen a single time. CDR3 region: CASSQSSAAEQYF. The CDR3 nucleotides read TGTGCCAGCAGCCAATCGTCGGCCGCCGAGCAGTACTTC. The rearrangement joins TRBV16 to TRBJ2-7; no definite D call. Germline V gene data show CDR1 as KGHSY and CDR2 as FQNENV. This CDR3 has 13 amino acids. Trimming removed 0 bases from V and 6 bases from J, with 9 bases in between. Full variable domain (outside the CDR3, taken from reference TRBV16 and TRBJ2-7): GEEVAQTPKHLVRGEGQKAKLYCAPIKGHSYVFWYQQVLKNEFKFLISFQNENVFDETGMPKERFSAKCLPNSPCSLEIQATKLEDSAVYFCASSQSSAAEQYFGPGTRLTVT.

V gene TRBV4-3 combines with J gene TRBJ2-2; 11 nucleotides align to TRBD1. In germline, CDR1 is LGHNA, CDR2 YSLEER. V lost 1 base and J lost 6; bases outside the gene matches: 4. The CDR3 spans 16 residues. CDR3 sequence (DNA): TGCGCCAGCAGCCAAGGACGGACAGGGGGCCCCGGGGAGCTGTTTTTT. It encodes CASSQGRTGGPGELFF.

This chain joins TRBV2 and TRBJ2-1, with D unresolved. The CDR3 extends over 15 amino acids. Trimming removed 1 base at V and 7 bases at J, with 14 bases between. The germline CDR1 and CDR2 sequences are SNHLY and FYNNEI. CDR3 amino acids: CASSEVGPPTNEQFF. The CDR3 nucleotides are TGTGCCAGCAGTGAAGTCGGACCCCCAACGAATGAGCAGTTCTTC.

The rearrangement uses TRBV19 and TRBJ1-3; D is possibly TRBD1 (6 bases). The CDR3 length is 14 residues. Per germline, CDR1 LNHDA and CDR2 SQIVND (reference sequence). Trimming removed 4 bases from V and 4 bases from J, with 11 bases in between. The CDR3 DNA reads as TGTGCCAGTAGTACGCAGGGGCCCGGAAACACCATATATTTT. It specifies CASSTQGPGNTIYF.

The genes are TRBV5-4 and TRBJ1-5, with 7 bases fitting TRBD1. CDR3 length equals 16 residues. V gave up 4 bases and J gave up 2 bases; unmatched junction bases: 9. Germline V CDR1 and CDR2: SGHNT, YYREEE (reference sequence). Here the CDR3 DNA reads TGTGCCAGCAGCCTCCAAGGGGGCGCGGGCAATCAGCCCCAGCATTTT. This sequence encodes CASSLQGGAGNQPQHF.

The chain joins TRBV5-6 to TRBJ2-6; 8 bases fit TRBD1. CDR3 length: 15 amino acids. Germline-derived CDR1 and CDR2 are SGHDT and YYEEEE. J lost 4 bases, V lost 3 bases, and 3 bases had no gene match. The CDR3 spells CASSSGQGGANVLTF. The CDR3 DNA follows: TGTGCCAGCAGCTCCGGACAGGGAGGGGCCAACGTCCTGACTTTC.

The rearrangement links TRBV19 to TRBJ2-2; D remains unclear. Germline CDR1 is LNHDA and CDR2 is SQIVND (reference sequence). V lost 7 bases and J lost 5, with 11 bases in between. CDR3 size: 13 residues. The CDR3, as DNA: TGTGCCAGTAAATTACAGCCAACCGGGGAGCTGTTTTTT. It translates to CASKLQPTGELFF.

In this sample, this clone turned up once. The rearrangement joins TRBV6-4 to TRBJ1-4, with 8 bases matching TRBD1. This CDR3 is 16 amino acids long. CDR1 is MRHNA, CDR2 SNTAGT, per germline. Germline trimming cut 6 bases from V and 0 bases from J; bases unmatched to any gene: 6. The CDR3 region is CASRTGESSTNEKLFF. The CDR3 nucleotides are TGTGCCAGCAGGACAGGGGAGTCTTCAACTAATGAAAAACTGTTTTTT.

Written as DNA, the CDR3 is TGTGCCAGCAGCGGGGGGGACTCTGGAAACACCATATATTTT. Translation: CASSGGDSGNTIYF. The rearrangement links TRBV9 to TRBJ1-3; D may be TRBD1 (5 bases). V was shortened by 3 bases and J by 0 bases, with 7 bases between the two germline ends. The CDR3 length is 14 residues. From germline, CDR1 is SGDLS and CDR2 YYNGEE.

Regarding this clone: At one of its ends the junction is not consistent with the germline gene, which may arise from a read error. The chain employs TRBV5-4 and TRBJ2-7; 11 nucleotides agree with TRBD1. The germline V gene has CDR1 SGHNT and CDR2 YYREEE (reference sequence). This CDR3 contains 15 residues. This chain's CDR3 is CASSSEDRGLTHRHF. The CDR3, as DNA: TGTGCCAGCAGTTCCGAGGACAGGGGGCTTACTCACAGGCACTTC.

This clone was detected once. The chain links TRBV19 to TRBJ1-2; 7 bases agree with TRBD1. V was pared by 2 bases and J by 7 bases, with 10 bases of the junction left unmatched. The CDR3 has 15 residues. The germline V gene has CDR1 LNHDA and CDR2 SQIVND (reference sequence). As DNA, the CDR3 is TGTGCCAGTAGTATAACTACACGACAGGGTCTTGGCTACACCTTC. This sequence encodes CASSITTRQGLGYTF.

The chain links TRBV5-1 to TRBJ1-1; D may be TRBD1 (5 bases). V lost 5 bases to trimming and J lost 7 bases, with 9 bases between them. The germline CDR1 and CDR2 sequences are SGHRS and YFSETQ. There are 11 residues in the CDR3. As DNA, the CDR3 is TGCGCCAGCAGGTACGACAGTGAAGCTTTCTTT. Translating gives CASRYDSEAFF.

V gene TRBV14 combines with J gene TRBJ2-7; D is undetermined. V was cut by 5 bases and J by 0 bases, with 8 bases left in between. Germline CDR1 SGHDN, CDR2 FVKESK. The CDR3 covers 13 residues. CDR3 in DNA: TGTGCCAGCAGCGCCGGCAGCTCCTACGAGCAGTACTTC. It yields the protein CASSAGSSYEQYF.

The chain has TRBV7-2 and TRBJ2-3, with TRBD2 identical over 11 bases. Unmatched junction bases numbered 4, after V lost 1 base and J lost 4 bases. The germline gives CDR1 SGHTA, CDR2 FQGNSA. The CDR3 spans 16 residues. The CDR3 here is CASSLGSGGAADTQYF. In nucleotides, the CDR3 is TGTGCCAGCAGCTTAGGTAGCGGGGGGGCTGCAGATACGCAGTATTTT.

The V and J genes are TRBV14 and TRBJ1-1, with D possibly matching TRBD1 (5 bases). Germline values: CDR1 SGHDN, CDR2 FVKESK. The V and J ends lost 6 bases and 4 bases respectively, with 12 bases between them. The CDR3 extends over 13 amino acids. The CDR3 spells CASSWGEFTEAFF. As DNA, the CDR3 is TGTGCCAGCAGTTGGGGGGAGTTCACTGAAGCTTTCTTT.

The chain links TRBV2 to TRBJ1-5; 7 positions agree with TRBD1. Germline V CDR1 and CDR2: SNHLY, FYNNEI. With V trimmed by 6 bases and J by 0 bases, 5 bases remained unmatched. This CDR3 is 15 amino acids long. The CDR3 sequence is CASRGTADSNQPQHF. CDR3 DNA sequence: TGTGCCAGCAGGGGGACAGCTGATAGCAATCAGCCCCAGCATTTT.

The chain couples TRBV9 to TRBJ2-7; D not certain. The CDR3 consists of 15 residues. V was cut by 0 bases and J by 2 bases, with 12 bases left in between. The germline V gene encodes CDR1 SGDLS and CDR2 YYNGEE. CDR3 nucleotide sequence: TGTGCCAGCAGCGTAGATTTGTCGAGACCCTACGAGCAGTACTTC. Translating gives CASSVDLSRPYEQYF.

CDR3 in DNA: TGTGCCAGCAGTTTAGGTGGCGGGGAACACCAAGAGACCCAGTACTTC. It codes for CASSLGGGEHQETQYF. The chain joins TRBV27 to TRBJ2-5; maybe TRBD2 (6 bases). Germline V gene lookup returns CDR1 MNHEY and CDR2 SMNVEV (reference sequence). The CDR3 spans 16 residues. The V gene lost 2 bases and the J gene lost 0 bases, with 13 bases spanning the gap.

This clone appeared a few times. This rearrangement joins TRBV28 to TRBJ1-6; TRBD1 aligns across 7 bases. V shed 5 bases and J 7 bases; nucleotides not matched to a gene: 14. Germline values: CDR1 MDHEN, CDR2 SYDVKM. The CDR3 is made up of 17 amino acids. In DNA, the CDR3 is TGTGCCAGCAGTCAAACTAAAACGGACAGGAAAAATTCACCCCTCCACTTT. Translated, it gives CASSQTKTDRKNSPLHF.

The chain has TRBV6-5 and TRBJ1-1, with D possibly matching TRBD1 (6 bases). In germline, CDR1 is MNHEY, CDR2 SVGAGI. The CDR3 runs 15 residues. V was pared by 0 bases and J by 4 bases, with 12 bases between. The CDR3 DNA reads as TGTGCCAGCAGTTACTCTGGGGGAGGGGGCACTGAAGCTTTCTTT. This gives the protein CASSYSGGGGTEAFF.